This T cell receptor beta chain was recovered during a study of technical replicates of blood from several donors. Data came from immunoSEQ multiplex PCR; TCRdb stores just in-frame clones and leaves some out. In the table there are about 79,000 clones, 91% of which are singletons. CDR1 is LNHDA and CDR2 is SQIVND in the germline V gene (reference sequence). After removal of 6 bases from V and 4 bases from J, the junction contained 22 bases not matched to a gene. The CDR3 runs to 19 residues. The sample comprised T cells isolated from PBMCs. The source is a human donor in good health. Some clones in this sample may be carry-over from other donors' samples. This rearrangement joins TRBV19 to TRBJ1-1, with 8 bases aligning to TRBD1. CDR3 in DNA: TGTGCCAGTAGCCAGAGGACAGGGAAAGCCTCTGGGTCTAGCACTGAAGCTTTCTTT. As protein: CASSQRTGKASGSSTEAFF. The entire variable domain, with the rest obtained from reference TRBV19 and TRBJ1-1, is as follows: DGGITQSPKYLFRKEGQNVTLSCEQNLNHDAMYWYRQDPGQGLRLIYYSQIVNDFQKGDIAEGYSVSREKKESFPLTVTSAQKNPTAFYLCASSQRTGKASGSSTEAFFGQGTRLTVV.